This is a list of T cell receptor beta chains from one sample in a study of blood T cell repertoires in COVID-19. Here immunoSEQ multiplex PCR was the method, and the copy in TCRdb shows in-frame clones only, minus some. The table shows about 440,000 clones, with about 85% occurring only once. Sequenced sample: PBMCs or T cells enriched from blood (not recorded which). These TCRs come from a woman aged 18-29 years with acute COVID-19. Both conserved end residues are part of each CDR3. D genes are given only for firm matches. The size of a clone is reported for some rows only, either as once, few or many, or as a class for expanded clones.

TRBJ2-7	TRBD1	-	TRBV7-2	TGTGCCAGCAGCGGACAGGGGGACCGACCCTACGAGCAGTACTTC	CASSGQGDRPYEQYF
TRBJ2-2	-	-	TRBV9	TGTGCCAGCAGCCCCCAGGGCACCGGGGAGCTGTTTTTT	CASSPQGTGELFF
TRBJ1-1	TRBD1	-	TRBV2	TGTGCCAGCAGTGGACAGGGGGCGGACACTGAAGCTTTCTTT	CASSGQGADTEAFF
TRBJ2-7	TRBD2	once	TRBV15	TGTGCCACCAGCAGAATAACGCCAGGACTAGCGGGAGGCAGCTCCTACGAGCAGTACTTC	CATSRITPGLAGGSSYEQYF
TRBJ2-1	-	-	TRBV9	TGTGCCAGCAGCGTAGCTACAGAATCCTACAATGAGCAGTTCTTC	CASSVATESYNEQFF
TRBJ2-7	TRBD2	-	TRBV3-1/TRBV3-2	TGTGCCAGCAGCCTCGAGGGCGGGAGGGCCCACGAGCAGTACTTC	CASSLEGGRAHEQYF
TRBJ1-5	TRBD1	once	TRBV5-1	TGCGCCAGCAGCTTGGGGGACAGGGGCCTCAATCAGCCCCAGCATTTT	CASSLGDRGLNQPQHF
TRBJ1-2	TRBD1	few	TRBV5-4	TGTGCCAGCAGGGCGGGACAGATCAACTATGGCTACACCTTC	CASRAGQINYGYTF
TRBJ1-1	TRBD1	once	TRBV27	TGTGCCAGCAGTATACAGGGGGCGAGTGAAGCTTTCTTT	CASSIQGASEAFF
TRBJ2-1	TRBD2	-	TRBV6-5	TGTGCCAGCAGTTACGGGACTAGCGGTGGAGGGGAGCAGTTCTTC	CASSYGTSGGGEQFF
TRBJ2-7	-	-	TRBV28	TGTGCCAGCAGCTCAAGGGGGACATACGGGAAGTACTTC	CASSSRGTYGKYF
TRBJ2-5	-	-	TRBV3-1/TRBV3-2	TGTGCCAGCAGACCCAGGCCTGGGACCCAGTACTTC	CASRPRPGTQYF
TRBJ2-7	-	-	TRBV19	TGTGCCAGTAGCTGGACAGTGTCCTACGAGCAGTACTTC	CASSWTVSYEQYF
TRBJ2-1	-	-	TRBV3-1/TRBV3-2	TGTGCCAGCGGGGCTAGCGAGAACAATGAGCAGTTCTTC	CASGASENNEQFF
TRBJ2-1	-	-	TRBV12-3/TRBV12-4	TGTGCCAGCAGTTTCGGGGTAAATGAGCAGTTCTTC	CASSFGVNEQFF
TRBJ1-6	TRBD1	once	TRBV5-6	TGTGCCAGCAGCTTGGCCTGGGACAGGGGCGAGTCACCCCTCCACTTT	CASSLAWDRGESPLHF
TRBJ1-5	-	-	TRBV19	TGTGCCAGTAGTATTCAGTTTTCCCGGGATTATCAGCCCCAGCATTTT	CASSIQFSRDYQPQHF
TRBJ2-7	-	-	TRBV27	TGTGCCAGCAGTTACGGAGGTACATACGAGCAGTACTTC	CASSYGGTYEQYF
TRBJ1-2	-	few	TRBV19	TGTGCCAGTAGTACTAAAACAGGGAACTATGGCTACACCTTC	CASSTKTGNYGYTF
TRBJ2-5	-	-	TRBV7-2	TGTGCCAGCAGCTTAGATCCCCACTTGGGCAACGTGGCCCAGTACTTC	CASSLDPHLGNVAQYF
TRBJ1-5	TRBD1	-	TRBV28	TGTGCCATAGACAGGGGGAGTCAGCCCCAGCATTTT	CAIDRGSQPQHF
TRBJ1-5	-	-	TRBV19	TGTGCCAGCAGAGACAGACAAGATAGCAATCAGCCCCAGCATTTT	CASRDRQDSNQPQHF
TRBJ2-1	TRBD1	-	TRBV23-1	TGCGCCAGCAGTCAGCCGGGTCACAGGGGTTACAATGAGCAGTTCTTC	CASSQPGHRGYNEQFF
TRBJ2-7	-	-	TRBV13	TGTGCCAGCAGCTCCTCTAACTCCTACGAGCAGTACTTC	CASSSSNSYEQYF
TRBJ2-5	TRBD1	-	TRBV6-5	TGTGCCAGCAGGGGGACAGGGGGCGAGACCCAGTACTTC	CASRGTGGETQYF
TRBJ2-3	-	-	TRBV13	TGTGCCAGCAATCTTTTCGCGGGAAATTACCCGGAGACAGATACGCAGTATTTT	CASNLFAGNYPETDTQYF
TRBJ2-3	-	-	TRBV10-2	TGCGCCAGCAGTGTAGCTCAGGGCGGCACAGATACGCAGTATTTT	CASSVAQGGTDTQYF
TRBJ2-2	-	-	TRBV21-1	TGTGCCAGCAGCAAAGCCCTAGCCGCCCCGGAGGACACCGGGGAGCTGTTTTTT	CASSKALAAPEDTGELFF
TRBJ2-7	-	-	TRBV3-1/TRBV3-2	TGTGCCAGCAGCCTCGGGGGACAGTTTCGCGAGCAGTACTTC	CASSLGGQFREQYF
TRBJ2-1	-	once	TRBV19	TGTGCCAGTAGTATGGGCGGGACCCCCTACAATGAGCAGTTCTTC	CASSMGGTPYNEQFF
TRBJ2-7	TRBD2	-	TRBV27	TGTGCCAGCAGTTTAATCCTAGCGGGGGGTTACGAGCAGTACTTC	CASSLILAGGYEQYF